This entry lists 27 T cell receptor beta chains sequenced from one sample in a study of human T cells and chemical hapten exposure. TCRdb ran MiXCR on the RACE reads and lists one entry per CDR3 protein. The sample has 380,000 or so distinct CDR3 sequences, 4.5% to 7% seen once; the top ten hold about 8.2%. Time point meaning: pre-sensitization, week 0. Indicated treatment: therapeutic diphenylcyclopropenone sensitization with weekly scalp DPC. The starting material was whole blood, obtained in connection with sensitization to the hapten diphenylcyclopropenone (DPC). Receptor source: a young woman with alopecia areata. Some clones in this sample may be carry-over from other donors' samples.

This clonotype was seen ten or more times. The rearrangement uses TRBV2 and TRBJ2-7; a possible D gene is TRBD2 (5 bases). Germline values: CDR1 SNHLY, CDR2 FYNNEI. V was pared by 1 base and J by 0 bases, with 10 bases between. The CDR3 runs to 15 residues. CDR3 protein: CASSEGGPSSYEQYF. The CDR3 DNA is TGTGCCAGCAGTGAAGGAGGGCCGAGCTCCTACGAGCAGTACTTC.

This clonotype was seen ten or more times. The rearrangement links TRBV11-1 to TRBJ2-7; TRBD2 matches 7 bases. The CDR3 is made up of 15 amino acids. With V trimmed by 6 bases and J by 4 bases, 12 bases remained unmatched. Per germline, CDR1 SGHAT and CDR2 FQDESV (reference sequence). The CDR3 nucleotides are TGTGCCAGCAGTGTAGACCTCCGTAGCGGGTACGAGCAGTACTTC. It codes for CASSVDLRSGYEQYF.

This clonotype was recorded at least ten times. V is TRBV11-2 and J is TRBJ2-5; tentative D call: TRBD1 (6 bases). The germline V gene has CDR1 SGHAT and CDR2 FQNNGV. V shed 11 bases and J shed 4 bases, with 26 bases lying between them. The CDR3 loop spans 16 amino acids. CDR3 coding DNA: TGTGCCCCCCGACCCGCTAACAGGGTTCTGAGAGAGACCCAGTACTTC. It is translated as CAPRPANRVLRETQYF.

This clonotype was picked up many times. The V and J genes are TRBV28 and TRBJ1-5; D gene ambiguous. Looked up from germline, CDR1 is MDHEN and CDR2 is SYDVKM. The CDR3 is 15 amino acids. V gave up 6 bases and J gave up 3 bases, with 15 bases separating them. CDR3 sequence (DNA): TGTGCCAGCAGCCTTGGATTTAGGGACAATCAGCCCCAGCATTTT. Translated: CASSLGFRDNQPQHF.

The rearrangement uses TRBV6-5 and TRBJ2-3; 14 bases fit TRBD2. Germline assignment: CDR1 MNHEY and CDR2 SVGAGI. Trimming at V came to 5 bases and at J to 2 bases, leaving 3 bases not matched to a gene. The CDR3 consists of 16 residues. CDR3 coding DNA: TGTGCCAGCAGTCGACTAGCGGGGGGGGCCACAGATACGCAGTATTTT. Translating gives CASSRLAGGATDTQYF.

This clonotype was counted many times. The genes are TRBV5-1 and TRBJ2-5; tentatively, D is TRBD2 (5 bases). Looked up from germline, CDR1 is SGHRS and CDR2 is YFSETQ. Trimming left V 0 bases short and J 4 bases short, with 16 bases between. This CDR3 is built from 16 residues. The CDR3 DNA sequence: TGCGCCAGCAGCTTGGCTGGGTCGGGATCCGGAGAGACCCAGTACTTC. Translating gives CASSLAGSGSGETQYF.

The V and J genes are TRBV19 and TRBJ1-5, with 7 nucleotides matching TRBD1. J gave up 0 bases and V 2 bases, and 7 bases lay outside the gene matches. The V gene's germline CDR1 is LNHDA and CDR2 SQIVND (reference sequence). This CDR3 has 17 amino acids. The CDR3 sequence: CASSIIRTGGSNQPQHF. CDR3 bases: TGTGCCAGTAGTATAATTAGGACAGGCGGTAGCAATCAGCCCCAGCATTTT.

The chain uses TRBV12-1 and TRBJ2-7; the table assigns TRBD1, which was not confirmed against the DNA. TRBV12-1 is designated a pseudogene. The CDR3 totals 16 residues. CDR3: CASSPWDSQDSYEQYF. CDR3 nucleotide sequence: TGTGCCAGCAGCCCGTGGGACAGCCAAGACTCCTACGAGCAGTACTTC.

This clonotype came up many times. The chain links TRBV20-1 to TRBJ2-3; D is undetermined. There are 16 residues in the CDR3. Trimming cost V 1 base and J 5 bases, with 19 bases left between them. CDR1 DFQATT and CDR2 SNEGSKA come from the germline V gene (reference sequence). This chain's CDR3 is CSARAGGVGRRDTQYF. The CDR3 DNA reads TGCAGTGCTAGAGCTGGTGGGGTCGGCCGCAGAGATACGCAGTATTTT.

This clonotype was detected a few times. The V and J genes are TRBV6-6 and TRBJ2-4; 8 bases fit TRBD1. With 6 bases clipped from V and 12 bases from J, the junction kept 7 bases outside the gene matches. The CDR3 has 12 residues. The V gene's germline CDR1 is MNHNY and CDR2 SVGAGI (reference sequence). The CDR3 DNA is TGTGCCAGCAGGGGCCAGGGGGCCTATCAGTACTTC. As protein: CASRGQGAYQYF.

This clonotype was counted at least ten times. The chain couples TRBV7-6 to TRBJ1-4, with a tentative D call TRBD1 (5 bases). The CDR3 consists of 17 residues. The germline V gene encodes CDR1 SGHVS and CDR2 FNYEAQ. The V and J ends lost 2 bases and 5 bases respectively, with 18 bases between them. CDR3 DNA sequence: TGTGCCAGCAGCTTATTGCCCAGGGTTGTCCCCAATGAAAAACTGTTTTTT. It translates to CASSLLPRVVPNEKLFF.

This clonotype was seen at least ten times. This chain connects TRBV9 to TRBJ1-1; 8 nucleotides align to TRBD1. Trimming at V came to 0 bases and at J to 5 bases, leaving 3 bases not matched to a gene. The CDR3 sequence is 14 residues long. Germline CDR1 and CDR2: SGDLS and YYNGEE. The CDR3 protein is CASSVETGVTEAFF. As DNA, the CDR3 is TGTGCCAGCAGCGTAGAGACAGGGGTTACTGAAGCTTTCTTT.

This clonotype appeared many times. The chain combines TRBV20-1 with TRBJ1-2, with 9 nucleotides matching TRBD1. This CDR3 has 15 residues. The germline V gene has CDR1 DFQATT and CDR2 SNEGSKA (reference sequence). With 2 bases clipped from V and 5 bases from J, the junction kept 9 bases outside the gene matches. CDR3 nucleotide sequence: TGCAGTGCTAGACATATGTTACAGGGGGCTTATGGCTACACCTTC. Translated, it gives CSARHMLQGAYGYTF.

The chain couples TRBV2 to TRBJ1-3; TRBD1 might be the D (5 bases). Germline V lookup: CDR1 SNHLY, CDR2 FYNNEI. V was trimmed by 5 bases and J by 4 bases, leaving 15 bases between them. This CDR3 region has 15 residues. CDR3 region: CASSLQSGGGNTIYF. In DNA, the CDR3 is TGTGCCAGCAGTCTACAATCCGGGGGAGGAAACACCATATATTTT. Full variable domain (outside the CDR3, taken from reference TRBV2 and TRBJ1-3): EPEVTQTPSHQVTQMGQEVILRCVPISNHLYFYWYRQILGQKVEFLVSFYNNEISEKSEIFDDQFSVERPDGSNFTLKIRSTKLEDSAMYFCASSLQSGGGNTIYFGEGSWLTVV.

This clonotype was detected a few times. V is TRBV11-2 and J is TRBJ2-3; D not certain. This CDR3 contains 12 residues. V lost 5 bases and J lost 6, with 9 bases in between. The V gene's germline CDR1 is SGHAT and CDR2 FQNNGV. The CDR3 is CASSQTGDTQYF. CDR3 coding DNA: TGTGCCAGCAGCCAGACGGGCGATACGCAGTATTTT.

CDR3 residues: CASSQAYPFISYEQYF. The DNA for the CDR3 is TGCGCCAGCAGCCAGGCCTATCCGTTTATCTCCTACGAGCAGTACTTC. The V call is TRBV4-3, the J call TRBJ2-7; D unclear. V lost 3 bases, J lost 0 bases, and 15 bases lay in between. The CDR3 runs to 16 residues. Per the germline V gene, CDR1 is LGHNA and CDR2 is YSLEER.

Regarding this clonotype: Being one base from a much bigger clone, this may be a read error. The CDR3 nucleotides read TGTGCCAGCAGTTGGGGAGATACGCAGTATTTT. It yields the protein CASSWGDTQYF. This sequence joins TRBV27 and TRBJ2-3; D is uncertain. CDR3 length equals 11 residues. Trimming took off 4 bases at V and 5 bases at J, with 4 bases between the two ends. In germline, CDR1 is MNHEY, CDR2 SMNVEV (reference sequence).

Comment on this clonotype: This clone may be a read error of a much larger clone one base away. This chain uses TRBV20-1 with TRBJ1-5; D not certain. This CDR3 spans 12 amino acids. V lost 2 bases, J lost 3 bases, and 5 bases lay in between. Germline lookup yields CDR1 DFQATT and CDR2 SNEGSKA (reference sequence). This CDR3 is CSARMINQPQHF. Here the CDR3 DNA reads TGCAGTGCTAGAATGATCAATCAGCCCCAGCATTTT.

This clonotype was found a few times. The rearrangement links TRBV11-3 to TRBJ2-1, with 14 bases that match TRBD2. CDR1 SGHNT and CDR2 YENEEA come from the germline V gene. The V segment lost 1 base and the J segment 12 bases; nucleotides outside the gene matches: 2. The CDR3 sequence is 14 residues long. DNA for the CDR3: TGTGCCAGCAGCTTAGGACTAGCGGGGGGGATGCAGTTCTTC. It translates to CASSLGLAGGMQFF.

This clonotype was seen more than once but under ten times. V gene TRBV6-5 combines with J gene TRBJ1-6; tentatively, D is TRBD1 (6 bases). This CDR3 has 14 residues. Germline CDR1 reads MNHEY; CDR2 reads SVGAGI. V was clipped by 3 bases and J by 5 bases, with 8 bases between them. The DNA of the CDR3 is TGTGCCAGCAGTTATAGGGGGGATAATTCACCCCTCCACTTT. This translates into CASSYRGDNSPLHF.

This clonotype was seen only a few times. The chain couples TRBV12-3 or TRBV12-4 to TRBJ1-1; possibly TRBD1 for D (5 bases). Trimming shortened V by 1 base and J by 3 bases, and 18 bases separated the two germline ends. This CDR3 has 17 amino acids. DNA for the CDR3: TGTGCCAGCAGTTTAGATAGTTGGGGGATGTCGGACACTGAAGCTTTCTTT. It translates to CASSLDSWGMSDTEAFF.

The V call is TRBV6-5, the J call TRBJ2-3; possibly TRBD2 for D (6 bases). The CDR3 sequence is 18 residues long. Trimming took 0 bases from V and 6 from J, leaving 22 bases between them. Germline-derived CDR1 and CDR2 are MNHEY and SVGAGI. In DNA form, the CDR3 reads TGTGCCAGCAGTTACTCGGTTCCAGGGCGGGGAGTTTCGGATACGCAGTATTTT. Translating gives CASSYSVPGRGVSDTQYF.

This clonotype was counted at least ten times. J is TRBJ2-3 and V is TRBV5-1; TRBD2 agrees at 11 bases. CDR3 size: 16 residues. V lost 0 bases, J lost 6 bases, and 6 bases stayed unmatched. Germline V gene lookup returns CDR1 SGHRS and CDR2 YFSETQ. The CDR3 DNA reads TGCGCCAGCAGCTTGGCGGTTAGCGGGGGGGCCGATACGCAGTATTTT. Protein: CASSLAVSGGADTQYF. Drawing the rest from reference TRBV5-1 and TRBJ2-3, the complete variable domain is KAGVTQTPRYLIKTRGQQVTLSCSPISGHRSVSWYQQTPGQGLQFLFEYFSETQRNKGNFPGRFSGRQFSNSRSEMNVSTLELGDSALYLCASSLAVSGGADTQYFGPGTRLTVL.

The chain has TRBV20-1 and TRBJ1-1; maybe TRBD1 (6 bases). Trimming took 0 bases from V and 0 from J, leaving 14 bases between them. This CDR3 has 16 residues. From germline, CDR1 is DFQATT and CDR2 SNEGSKA (reference sequence). The CDR3: CSARDLGGNLNTEAFF. The CDR3 bases are TGCAGTGCTAGAGATCTAGGGGGGAATTTGAACACTGAAGCTTTCTTT.

This sequence joins TRBV7-3 and TRBJ2-2; D ambiguous. The germline V gene has CDR1 SGHTA and CDR2 FQGTGA. The CDR3 runs 14 residues. Trimming left V 0 bases short and J 4 bases short, with 6 bases between. This CDR3 is CASSLTGSTGELFF. CDR3 coding DNA: TGTGCCAGCAGCTTAACAGGAAGCACCGGGGAGCTGTTTTTT.

The V gene is TRBV3-1, the J gene TRBJ1-2, with a possible D match to TRBD1 (5 bases). From germline, CDR1 is LGHDT and CDR2 YNNKEL (reference sequence). The CDR3 totals 13 residues. The V end was cut by 3 bases, the J end by 4 bases, with 9 bases between. CDR3 loop: CASSQTEAYGYTF. The CDR3 DNA follows: TGTGCCAGCAGCCAGACAGAGGCCTATGGCTACACCTTC. Full variable domain (remainder filled in from reference TRBV3-1 and TRBJ1-2): DTAVSQTPKYLVTQMGNDKSIKCEQNLGHDTMYWYKQDSKKFLKIMFSYNNKELIINETVPNRFSPKSPDKAHLNLHINSLELGDSAVYFCASSQTEAYGYTFGSGTRLTVV.

The chain couples TRBV4-3 to TRBJ1-1, with TRBD1 as a possible D gene (6 bases). V dropped 3 bases and J dropped 0 bases, with 14 bases sitting between them. Germline-derived CDR1 and CDR2 are LGHNA and YSLEER. This CDR3 has 16 residues. For the CDR3, the DNA is TGCGCCAGCAGCCAGCTTACGGCAGGGGTGAACACTGAAGCTTTCTTT. Protein: CASSQLTAGVNTEAFF.